These 23 T cell receptor beta chains share one sample of origin, sequenced in a study of T cells in Graves' hyperthyroidism and ophthalmopathy (dated by TCRdb to the late 2010s). Receptor libraries were prepared by multiplex PCR. Sequenced using an Illumina HiSeq 2000. TCR beta CDR3 regions were amplified from RNA transcripts. The first round of RT-PCR for the TCR CDR3 was performed with the HTBI primer set and the Qiagen OneStep RT-PCR kit. The public reads were run again by TCRdb, first through fastp at Q25 and then through MiXCR, and only productive beta chains were kept. Rows are unified per CDR3 protein, each entry keeping the most common DNA and genes. The sample table contains about 590,000 distinct CDR3 sequences; only one count was recorded for around 14% of them. The ten largest make up under 8% of the sample. The specimen was blood. These receptors were obtained from a woman in her twenties or thirties with Graves' hyperthyroidism.

This clonotype was observed at least ten times. This chain connects TRBV6-1 to TRBJ1-1; no firm D call. V gave up 8 bases and J gave up 2 bases, with 12 bases separating them. Germline values: CDR1 MNHNS, CDR2 SASEGT. The CDR3 runs 13 residues. The CDR3: CASSSPTNTEAFF. In DNA, the CDR3 is TGTGCCAGCTCCTCCCCGACTAACACTGAAGCTTTCTTT.

This clonotype was seen repeatedly, ten times or more. The chain couples TRBV20-1 to TRBJ1-2; D is unclear. The V end was cut by 5 bases, the J end by 0 bases, with 13 bases between. This CDR3 is built from 14 residues. From germline, CDR1 is DFQATT and CDR2 SNEGSKA (reference sequence). The CDR3 region has the DNA TGCAGTGCTCCCCCAGGCAGCACTAACTATGGCTACACCTTC. This translates into CSAPPGSTNYGYTF.

The V and J genes are TRBV4-1 and TRBJ1-4; a weak D match, TRBD1 (5 bases). The length of the CDR3 is 17 residues. V was pared by 4 bases and J by 7 bases, with 22 bases between. Germline V lookup: CDR1 MGHRA, CDR2 YSYEKL. This chain's CDR3 is CASSLPIGRTGGEKLFF. As DNA, the CDR3 is TGCGCCAGCAGCCTACCAATCGGGAGAACAGGTGGTGAAAAACTGTTTTTT.

The J gene is TRBJ1-5, the V gene TRBV19; 7 bases agree with TRBD1. The V and J ends lost 6 bases and 5 bases, in that order; junction bases with no gene match: 7. The germline V gene encodes CDR1 LNHDA and CDR2 SQIVND (reference sequence). The CDR3 contains 14 residues. The chain's CDR3 is CASRAGQLDQPQHF. The DNA of the CDR3 is TGTGCCAGTAGAGCGGGACAGTTGGATCAGCCCCAGCATTTT.

This clonotype was counted a few times. This chain joins TRBV14 and TRBJ2-2; D not certain. V shed 2 bases and J shed 4 bases, with 8 bases lying between them. CDR1 is SGHDN and CDR2 is FVKESK in the germline V gene. The CDR3 loop spans 14 amino acids. The CDR3 is CASSQSRSTGELFF. The CDR3 DNA reads TGTGCCAGCAGCCAATCCAGGAGCACCGGGGAGCTGTTTTTT.

There are many counts of this clonotype. The chain employs TRBV5-1 and TRBJ2-2, with D possibly being TRBD1 (6 bases). V lost 4 bases and J 5 bases, leaving 18 bases between the germline ends. Germline lookup yields CDR1 SGHRS and CDR2 YFSETQ. There are 16 residues in the CDR3. CDR3 sequence: CASSQQPGQLTGELFF. CDR3 coding DNA: TGCGCCAGCAGCCAACAGCCGGGACAACTGACCGGGGAGCTGTTTTTT.

Concerning this clonotype: A much larger clone lies one base from this, so it may be a read error. The gene calls are TRBV11-2 and TRBJ1-3; D is possibly TRBD1 (5 bases). This CDR3 has 18 residues. CDR1 and CDR2 from the germline V gene are SGHAT and FQNNGV. The CDR3 loop reads CASSLGLGVRRSGSTIYF. CDR3 DNA: TGTGCCAGCAGCTTAGGTTTAGGGGTCCGGCGCTCTGGAAGCACCATATATTTT.

This clonotype was seen many times. This sequence joins TRBV28 and TRBJ1-1, with 7 bases lining up with TRBD1. The CDR3 is made up of 20 amino acids. CDR1 and CDR2 from the germline V gene are MDHEN and SYDVKM. The V and J ends lost 5 bases and 11 bases, in that order; junction bases with no gene match: 32. The chain's CDR3 is CASSNHRQGRRPSALRTAFF. The CDR3 region has the DNA TGTGCCAGCAGTAACCATCGACAGGGCAGACGCCCATCTGCCTTACGTACGGCTTTCTTT.

This clonotype was found a few times. V and J are TRBV18 and TRBJ2-1, with D possibly being TRBD1 or TRBD2 (5 bases each). CDR3 length equals 15 residues. V lost 1 base, J lost 1 base, and 8 bases lay in between. In germline, CDR1 is KGHSH, CDR2 LQKENI. CDR3 loop: CASSPRGRSYNEQFF. For the CDR3, the DNA is TGTGCCAGCTCACCACGGGGGAGATCCTACAATGAGCAGTTCTTC.

This clonotype has only a few counts. The chain has TRBV10-3 and TRBJ2-1; TRBD1 matches at 9 bases. V lost 6 bases, J lost 10 bases, and 22 bases stayed unmatched. Germline CDR1 ENHRY, CDR2 SYGVKD. The CDR3 spans 18 residues. Here the CDR3 reads CAIRDSEPDRGLGWEQFF. CDR3 in DNA: TGTGCCATCAGGGATAGCGAACCGGACAGGGGTCTCGGTTGGGAGCAGTTCTTC.

This clonotype was detected only once. The rearrangement uses TRBV20-1 and TRBJ1-6; the D is unclear. The germline V and J ends were trimmed by 7 bases and 5 bases, with 27 bases remaining between them. The CDR3 loop spans 18 amino acids. The germline V gene encodes CDR1 DFQATT and CDR2 SNEGSKA (reference sequence). The CDR3 protein is CSDLAPSDGQKNNSPLHF. The DNA for the CDR3 is TGCAGTGACCTGGCCCCCTCTGACGGGCAGAAAAATAATTCACCCCTCCACTTT.

The CDR3 loop reads CSALQEAASNEQFF. CDR3 DNA: TGCAGTGCTCTCCAGGAGGCGGCAAGCAATGAGCAGTTCTTC. The chain has TRBV20-1 and TRBJ2-1, with TRBD2 as a possible D gene (5 bases). Per germline, CDR1 DFQATT and CDR2 SNEGSKA (reference sequence). V shed 5 bases and J shed 6 bases, with 17 bases lying between them. The CDR3 extends over 14 amino acids.

The chain combines TRBV5-1 with TRBJ2-4; 14 bases map to TRBD2. The CDR3 totals 14 residues. Germline CDR1 is SGHRS and CDR2 is YFSETQ. After removal of 4 bases from V and 10 bases from J, the junction contained 4 bases not matched to a gene. The CDR3 bases are TGCGCCAGCAGCGTGGGACTAGCGGGGGATATTCAGTACTTC. It specifies CASSVGLAGDIQYF. The entire variable domain, with the rest obtained from reference TRBV5-1 and TRBJ2-4, is as follows: KAGVTQTPRYLIKTRGQQVTLSCSPISGHRSVSWYQQTPGQGLQFLFEYFSETQRNKGNFPGRFSGRQFSNSRSEMNVSTLELGDSALYLCASSVGLAGDIQYFGAGTRLSVL.

The chain couples TRBV28 to TRBJ2-2; 9 bases are a match to TRBD2. Germline trimming cut 5 bases from V and 6 bases from J; bases unmatched to any gene: 19. The CDR3 sequence is 19 residues long. The germline CDR1 and CDR2 sequences are MDHEN and SYDVKM. The CDR3 is CASSPTRISGSPWAGELFF. The CDR3 DNA sequence: TGTGCCAGCAGTCCGACCCGGATTAGCGGGAGTCCCTGGGCCGGGGAGCTGTTTTTT.

This clonotype was seen more than once but under ten times. The V and J genes are TRBV5-1 and TRBJ1-3; 8 positions match TRBD1. V shed 5 bases, J shed 8 bases, and the junction held 15 bases outside the gene matches. The CDR3 extends over 16 amino acids. Germline V gene data show CDR1 as SGHRS and CDR2 as YFSETQ. The CDR3, as DNA: TGCGCCAGCAGACTCTCCCCCCAGGACAGGGCTTACACCATATATTTT. It encodes CASRLSPQDRAYTIYF. Full variable domain (remainder filled in from reference TRBV5-1 and TRBJ1-3): KAGVTQTPRYLIKTRGQQVTLSCSPISGHRSVSWYQQTPGQGLQFLFEYFSETQRNKGNFPGRFSGRQFSNSRSEMNVSTLELGDSALYLCASRLSPQDRAYTIYFGEGSWLTVV.

This clonotype was observed many times. The chain links TRBV12-3 or TRBV12-4 to TRBJ2-1; D gene uncertain. The CDR3 consists of 15 residues. Trimming pared 6 bases from V and 6 bases from J, leaving 18 bases between. As DNA, the CDR3 is TGTGCCAGCAGCCCTTTTAGTCGACTGATCAATGAGCAGTTCTTC. The encoded protein is CASSPFSRLINEQFF.

This clonotype showed up many times. The J gene is TRBJ2-7, the V gene TRBV27; 13 nucleotides align to TRBD2. The germline V gene has CDR1 MNHEY and CDR2 SMNVEV (reference sequence). The CDR3 length is 17 residues. Trimming took 6 bases from V and 2 from J; bases not matched to a gene: 10. CDR3 DNA sequence: TGTGCCAGCAGAGGCAGGGGACTAGCGGGATCCCCCTACGAGCAGTACTTC. Amino acids: CASRGRGLAGSPYEQYF.

The chain employs TRBV10-2 and TRBJ1-1; D remains ambiguous. Germline V gene data show CDR1 as WSHSY and CDR2 as SAAADI. This CDR3 is 14 amino acids long. Deletions cut 2 bases from V and 0 bases from J, with 7 bases between. The CDR3 here is CASSEGDLNTEAFF. The CDR3, as DNA: TGCGCCAGCAGTGAGGGAGATTTGAACACTGAAGCTTTCTTT.

A few counts support this clonotype. V and J are TRBV3-1 and TRBJ1-1; TRBD1 agrees at 9 bases. V shed 2 bases and J 11 bases; nucleotides not matched to a gene: 9. The length of the CDR3 is 14 residues. Germline CDR1 is LGHDT and CDR2 is YNNKEL (reference sequence). The CDR3 region has the DNA TGTGCCAGCAGCCAAATACTACAGGGGGCAGTGGCTTTCTTT. As protein: CASSQILQGAVAFF. The full variable domain, completed using reference TRBV3-1 and TRBJ1-1, is DTAVSQTPKYLVTQMGNDKSIKCEQNLGHDTMYWYKQDSKKFLKIMFSYNNKELIINETVPNRFSPKSPDKAHLNLHINSLELGDSAVYFCASSQILQGAVAFFGQGTRLTVV.

This clonotype was counted between two and nine times. The chain uses TRBV10-1 and TRBJ2-5, with D maybe TRBD1 (5 bases). V gave up 0 bases and J gave up 5 bases, with 16 bases separating them. Germline-derived CDR1 and CDR2 are WNHNN and SYGVQD (reference sequence). The CDR3 totals 16 residues. CDR3 amino acids: CASSESHQGVGETQYF. The CDR3 DNA reads TGCGCCAGCAGTGAGTCGCACCAGGGTGTCGGGGAGACCCAGTACTTC.

The chain is built from TRBV19 and TRBJ1-1; TRBD1 aligns across 7 bases. Germline V CDR1 and CDR2: LNHDA, SQIVND (reference sequence). This CDR3 contains 11 residues. V lost 8 bases, J lost 7 bases, and 4 bases stayed unmatched. The chain's CDR3 is CASRQGSEAFF. CDR3 coding DNA: TGTGCCAGTCGACAGGGAAGTGAAGCTTTCTTT.

Comments on this clonotype: It may be a read error: a sequence one base away is much more abundant. This sequence joins TRBV13 and TRBJ1-6, with D perhaps TRBD1 (6 bases). The germline V gene has CDR1 PRHDT and CDR2 FYEKMQ (reference sequence). The CDR3 covers 14 residues. V lost 4 bases to trimming and J lost 9 bases, with 13 bases between them. The CDR3 reads CASSSRDTGSPLHF. The CDR3 DNA is TGTGCCAGCAGCTCCCGGGACACTGGTTCACCCCTCCACTTT. The variable domain in full, with the rest retrieved from reference TRBV13 and TRBJ1-6, is AAGVIQSPRHLIKEKRETATLKCYPIPRHDTVYWYQQGPGQDPQFLISFYEKMQSDKGSIPDRFSAQQFSDYHSELNMSSLELGDSALYFCASSSRDTGSPLHFGNGTRLTVT.

The sample holds many counts of this clonotype. The V call is TRBV28, the J call TRBJ2-7, with D perhaps being TRBD1 or TRBD2 (6 bases each). CDR3 size: 14 residues. Germline-derived CDR1 and CDR2 are MDHEN and SYDVKM. Trimming removed 5 bases at V and 2 bases at J, with 13 bases between. The CDR3 spells CASSRGTRTYEQYF. DNA of the CDR3: TGTGCCAGCAGTCGCGGGACAAGAACCTACGAGCAGTACTTC.